This TCR beta chain was identified in a study of blood T cell repertoires in COVID-19. In the study overall: Sample material is recorded as cDNA or gDNA derived from T cells, B-cell-depleted T cells, or PBMCs.

Under the authors' procedure: Amplification of reference gene primers provided the estimated nucleated cell counts. The data were produced by immunoSEQ multiplex PCR, yet TCRdb's version contains in-frame clones alone and is incomplete. V and J calls and clone size are as listed in that table; D and trimming were resolved from the DNA. The repertoire holds some 120,000 clones, with approximately 80% as singletons. CDR3 length equals 18 residues. The germline V gene has CDR1 MDHEN and CDR2 SYDVKM. The ends were cut back, 4 bases at V and 1 base at J, with 20 bases in the middle. This clonotype was obtained from a man aged 55 to 70 with acute or convalescent COVID-19. Material for sequencing was peripheral blood. The chain has TRBV28 and TRBJ1-5; TRBD1 might be the D (5 bases). Here the CDR3 reads CASSSPPGGTFSNQPQHF. The CDR3, as DNA: TGTGCCAGCAGTTCACCCCCGGGAGGGACTTTCAGCAATCAGCCCCAGCATTTT.